What follows are 28 T cell receptor beta chains derived from one specimen sequenced in a study of blood T cell repertoires in COVID-19. The method was immunoSEQ multiplex PCR; TCRdb's version includes in-frame clones alone and lacks a portion of them. The table lists 270,000 or so clones, less than 85% of them singletons. Material: peripheral blood. The receptors derive from a woman aged 18-35 years with acute or convalescent COVID-19.

This chain uses TRBV28 with TRBJ1-1; perhaps TRBD1 as D (5 bases). The CDR3 spans 16 residues. V lost 6 bases to trimming and J lost 1 base, with 18 bases between them. CDR1 is MDHEN, CDR2 SYDVKM, per germline. CDR3 residues: CASRLHRYGQNTEAFF. The CDR3 DNA is TGTGCCAGCAGACTTCACCGATACGGACAGAACACTGAAGCTTTCTTT.

The rearrangement links TRBV20-1 to TRBJ2-2; D is perhaps TRBD1 (5 bases). The germline V and J ends were trimmed by 3 bases and 6 bases, with 11 bases remaining between them. CDR1 DFQATT and CDR2 SNEGSKA come from the germline V gene (reference sequence). This CDR3 contains 13 residues. The CDR3 protein is CSASQGRAGELFF. The CDR3, as DNA: TGCAGTGCTAGTCAGGGTAGGGCCGGGGAGCTGTTTTTT.

In its sample, this clone was seen once. V gene TRBV7-9 combines with J gene TRBJ2-5; no clear D gene. The CDR3 sequence is 14 residues long. The germline gives CDR1 SEHNR, CDR2 FQNEAQ (reference sequence). V lost 2 bases, J lost 1 base, and 8 bases lay in between. The CDR3 bases are TGTGCCAGCAGCTTATCTGTCAGCCAAGAGACCCAGTACTTC. It codes for CASSLSVSQETQYF.

V gene TRBV27 combines with J gene TRBJ1-1; the match to TRBD1 covers 7 bases. Germline CDR1 MNHEY, CDR2 SMNVEV (reference sequence). CDR3 length: 16 residues. Losses at the gene ends were 0 bases for V and 1 base for J; bases not matched to a gene: 5. The CDR3 is CASSLSYRGKNTEAFF. The CDR3, as DNA: TGTGCCAGCAGTTTATCCTACAGGGGTAAGAACACTGAAGCTTTCTTT.

This clone has a single count. The J gene is TRBJ2-1, the V gene TRBV9; 10 nucleotides align to TRBD2. Losses at the gene ends were 0 bases for V and 5 bases for J; bases not matched to a gene: 5. Germline CDR1 is SGDLS and CDR2 is YYNGEE. This CDR3 region has 16 residues. The CDR3 reads CASSVDPSGRNNEQFF. DNA of the CDR3: TGTGCCAGCAGCGTAGATCCTAGCGGGAGAAACAATGAGCAGTTCTTC.

This clone occurred a few times. CDR3 sequence (DNA): TGTGCCAGCAGCCAGGTGCCTCCCGGGGAGACCCAGTACTTC. This translates into CASSQVPPGETQYF. This chain uses TRBV3-1 (or the pseudogene TRBV3-2) with TRBJ2-5; unclear D gene. CDR1 and CDR2 (germline): LGHDT, YNNKEL (reference sequence). This CDR3 region has 14 residues. V gave up 3 bases and J gave up 5 bases, with 13 bases separating them.

The rearrangement uses TRBV28 and TRBJ1-2; D is uncertain. The germline V gene encodes CDR1 MDHEN and CDR2 SYDVKM. Trimming took off 7 bases at V and 4 bases at J, with 16 bases between the two ends. The CDR3 covers 14 residues. In DNA, the CDR3 is TGTGCCAGCATGGGAGGGTATCCCGCCTATGGCTACACCTTC. This codes for CASMGGYPAYGYTF.

The chain employs TRBV13 and TRBJ2-7, with D possibly matching TRBD2 (5 bases). CDR3 length: 14 amino acids. The V end lost 5 bases, the J end lost 3 bases, and 14 bases lay between the germline ends. The germline CDR1 and CDR2 sequences are PRHDT and FYEKMQ (reference sequence). The CDR3 nucleotides are TGTGCCAGCAGCCGTGGACTTGTTATCTACGAGCAGTACTTC. Its translation is CASSRGLVIYEQYF.

The V call is TRBV7-2, the J call TRBJ1-6, with D possibly TRBD1 on 6 matching bases. The germline V gene has CDR1 SGHTA and CDR2 FQGNSA. The CDR3 is 14 amino acids. The V end lost 5 bases, the J end lost 7 bases, and 12 bases lay between the germline ends. Written as DNA, the CDR3 is TGTGCCAGCAGCCCACAGGGAGGGAATTCACCCCTCCACTTT. Translated, it gives CASSPQGGNSPLHF.

In its sample, this clone was seen many times. Within the sample, other DNA sequences also encode this same CDR3. The rearrangement links TRBV6-6 to TRBJ1-4, with 11 bases that match TRBD1. Germline V CDR1 and CDR2: MNHNY, SVGAGI (reference sequence). The J segment lost 3 bases and the V segment lost 6 bases, leaving 15 bases of the junction unmatched. This CDR3 is 19 amino acids long. The CDR3 coding sequence is TGTGCCAGCAGCCGAACGGGACAGGGGGGCTTTGGGGCTAATGAAAAACTGTTTTTT. Its protein is CASSRTGQGGFGANEKLFF.

This clone appeared a few times. The rearrangement links TRBV19 to TRBJ2-1; 14 positions match TRBD2. The CDR3 is made up of 19 amino acids. The junction had 14 bases not matched to a gene; V was cut back by 4 bases and J by 6 bases. CDR1 and CDR2 from the germline V gene are LNHDA and SQIVND (reference sequence). The CDR3 coding sequence is TGTGCCAGTAGTAGCCCCCTGAGGACTAGCGGGAGGATAGGCAATGAGCAGTTCTTC. This codes for CASSSPLRTSGRIGNEQFF. The full variable domain, its missing parts supplied by reference TRBV19 and TRBJ2-1, is DGGITQSPKYLFRKEGQNVTLSCEQNLNHDAMYWYRQDPGQGLRLIYYSQIVNDFQKGDIAEGYSVSREKKESFPLTVTSAQKNPTAFYLCASSSPLRTSGRIGNEQFFGPGTRLTVL.

J is TRBJ1-2 and V is TRBV5-4; TRBD1 matches at 9 bases. J gave up 2 bases and V 0 bases, and 2 bases lay outside the gene matches. This CDR3 region has 15 residues. CDR1 and CDR2 from the germline V gene are SGHNT and YYREEE (reference sequence). The CDR3 sequence: CASSLDRGQNYGYTF. The CDR3 nucleotides are TGTGCCAGCAGCTTGGACAGGGGGCAGAACTATGGCTACACCTTC.

The V call is TRBV18, the J call TRBJ2-7; D gene unclear. The CDR3 length is 14 residues. Germline V lookup: CDR1 KGHSH, CDR2 LQKENI. V was shortened by 3 bases and J by 0 bases, with 9 bases between the two germline ends. CDR3 bases: TGTGCCAGCTCACCGGCGGAGTACTCCTACGAGCAGTACTTC. This gives the protein CASSPAEYSYEQYF.

This clone has only a few counts. The J gene is TRBJ2-5, the V gene TRBV7-2; 10 positions agree with TRBD1. This CDR3 is 13 amino acids long. V lost 8 bases to trimming and J lost 5 bases; unmatched junction nucleotides: 5. Germline V gene lookup returns CDR1 SGHTA and CDR2 FQGNSA. CDR3: CASVRDRGETQYF. The DNA for the CDR3 is TGTGCCAGCGTGCGGGACAGGGGTGAGACCCAGTACTTC.

The V and J genes are TRBV29-1 and TRBJ2-7; no firm D call. CDR1 SQVTM and CDR2 ANQGSEA come from the germline V gene. Trimming cost V 0 bases and J 1 base, with 19 bases left between them. This CDR3 contains 17 residues. The CDR3 here is CSVEDTGDPETSYEQYF. The CDR3 DNA follows: TGCAGCGTTGAAGATACCGGTGACCCCGAGACATCCTACGAGCAGTACTTC.

This chain connects TRBV7-9 to TRBJ1-2, with 7 bases that match TRBD1. V was clipped by 3 bases and J by 4 bases; unmatched bases: 11. Germline V CDR1 and CDR2: SEHNR, FQNEAQ (reference sequence). This CDR3 region has 16 residues. The CDR3 reads CASSLGGTVGGYGYTF. CDR3 nucleotide sequence: TGTGCCAGCAGCTTGGGCGGGACAGTGGGTGGCTATGGCTACACCTTC.

This chain connects TRBV19 to TRBJ2-1; 9 bases fit TRBD1. This CDR3 is built from 13 residues. Germline V gene data show CDR1 as LNHDA and CDR2 as SQIVND (reference sequence). Trimming took 10 bases from V and 7 from J; bases not matched to a gene: 8. CDR3 protein: CATSGQGANEQFF. CDR3 DNA sequence: TGTGCCACTTCGGGACAGGGCGCGAATGAGCAGTTCTTC. Complete variable domain (other parts from reference TRBV19 and TRBJ2-1): DGGITQSPKYLFRKEGQNVTLSCEQNLNHDAMYWYRQDPGQGLRLIYYSQIVNDFQKGDIAEGYSVSREKKESFPLTVTSAQKNPTAFYLCATSGQGANEQFFGPGTRLTVL.

This clone was found many times. The genes are TRBV6-4 and TRBJ2-4, with D maybe TRBD2 (6 bases). CDR3 length equals 13 residues. Per germline, CDR1 MRHNA and CDR2 SNTAGT. The V end was cut by 4 bases, the J end by 7 bases, with 11 bases between. The CDR3 is CASSAGSENIQYF. Written as DNA, the CDR3 is TGTGCCAGCAGTGCCGGGAGCGAGAACATTCAGTACTTC.

This clone was seen a handful of times. The rearrangement links TRBV20-1 to TRBJ1-1; unclear D gene. Germline loops: CDR1 DFQATT, CDR2 SNEGSKA (reference sequence). The V gene lost 3 bases and the J gene lost 3 bases, with 11 bases spanning the gap. This CDR3 is built from 13 residues. The CDR3 region has the DNA TGCAGTGCTAGTGATAACCGGGACACTGAAGCTTTCTTT. Its translation is CSASDNRDTEAFF.

This chain joins TRBV7-3 and TRBJ2-1; 7 bases line up with TRBD2. The CDR3 covers 15 residues. CDR1 is SGHTA, CDR2 FQGTGA, per germline. After removal of 5 bases from V and 1 base from J, the junction contained 5 bases not matched to a gene. The CDR3 here is CASSPQRESYNEQFF. Written as DNA, the CDR3 is TGTGCCAGCAGCCCCCAGCGGGAATCCTACAATGAGCAGTTCTTC.

The V and J genes are TRBV6-6 and TRBJ2-3; 12 positions match TRBD2. This CDR3 has 16 residues. Looked up from germline, CDR1 is MNHNY and CDR2 is SVGAGI (reference sequence). V shed 4 bases and J 2 bases; nucleotides not matched to a gene: 4. CDR3 sequence: CASSSGLAGLTDTQYF. The CDR3 region has the DNA TGTGCCAGCAGTTCGGGACTAGCGGGTCTCACAGATACGCAGTATTTT.

At least ten counts were recorded for this clone. The V call is TRBV18, the J call TRBJ1-6, with 7 bases that match TRBD1. Losses at the gene ends were 6 bases for V and 5 bases for J; bases not matched to a gene: 10. CDR1 is KGHSH and CDR2 is LQKENI in the germline V gene. The CDR3 is 16 residues long. This chain's CDR3 is CASSMDRMVDNSPLHF. The DNA of the CDR3 is TGTGCCAGCTCGATGGACAGGATGGTCGATAATTCACCCCTCCACTTT.

The chain has TRBV29-1 and TRBJ2-1; D is ambiguous. V dropped 3 bases and J dropped 7 bases, with 4 bases sitting between them. The germline V gene encodes CDR1 SQVTM and CDR2 ANQGSEA. CDR3 length: 10 residues. Here the CDR3 reads CSVERNEQFF. The CDR3 region has the DNA TGCAGCGTTGAGCGGAATGAGCAGTTCTTC.

The chain recombines TRBV7-9 with TRBJ2-1, with 7 bases aligning to TRBD1. The CDR3 is made up of 15 amino acids. The germline V gene encodes CDR1 SEHNR and CDR2 FQNEAQ (reference sequence). J lost 9 bases, V lost 5 bases, and 13 bases had no gene match. The CDR3 here is CASSTRAVPGGEQFF. The CDR3 nucleotides are TGTGCCAGCAGCACCCGAGCGGTCCCAGGGGGTGAGCAGTTCTTC.

This chain joins TRBV28 and TRBJ2-1; 8 bases map to TRBD2. After removal of 6 bases from V and 1 base from J, the junction contained 11 bases not matched to a gene. Germline V gene lookup returns CDR1 MDHEN and CDR2 SYDVKM. The CDR3 runs to 17 residues. The CDR3 loop reads CASREESGSGSYNEQFF. CDR3 bases: TGTGCCAGCAGAGAGGAAAGCGGGAGTGGGTCCTACAATGAGCAGTTCTTC.

The chain joins TRBV7-6 to TRBJ2-3; D gene uncertain. V was shortened by 6 bases and J by 5 bases, with 18 bases between the two germline ends. CDR1 and CDR2 (germline): SGHVS, FNYEAQ. CDR3 length: 15 residues. Here the CDR3 DNA reads TGTGCCAGCAGTTTTCGTTCATTGTCGGGAGATACGCAGTATTTT. Encoded protein: CASSFRSLSGDTQYF.

This clone was counted only a few times. The gene calls are TRBV6-4 and TRBJ1-5; no reliable D call. CDR1 and CDR2 from the germline V gene are MRHNA and SNTAGT. CDR3 length: 13 amino acids. V dropped 6 bases and J dropped 7 bases, with 13 bases sitting between them. The CDR3 sequence is CASSLSPGQPQHF. The CDR3 DNA sequence: TGTGCCAGCAGCTTAAGCCCGGGGCAGCCCCAGCATTTT.

The chain is built from TRBV6-5 and TRBJ2-7; 8 nucleotides line up with TRBD1. In germline, CDR1 is MNHEY, CDR2 SVGAGI. The CDR3 contains 13 residues. J lost 3 bases, V lost 6 bases, and 4 bases had no gene match. CDR3 in amino acids: CASRPTGDYEQYF. The CDR3 DNA reads TGTGCCAGCAGGCCGACAGGGGACTACGAGCAGTACTTC.